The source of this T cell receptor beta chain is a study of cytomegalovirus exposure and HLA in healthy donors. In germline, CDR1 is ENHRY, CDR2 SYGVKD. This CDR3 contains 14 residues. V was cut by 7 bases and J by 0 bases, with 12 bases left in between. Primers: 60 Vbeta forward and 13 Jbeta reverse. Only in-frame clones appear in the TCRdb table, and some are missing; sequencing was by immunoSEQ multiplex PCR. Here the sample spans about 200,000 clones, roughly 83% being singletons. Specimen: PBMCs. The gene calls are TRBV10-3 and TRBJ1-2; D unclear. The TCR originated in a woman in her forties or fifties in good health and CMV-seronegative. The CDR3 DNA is TGTGCCATCAATACGTTCGGAGCTAACTATGGCTACACCTTC. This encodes CAINTFGANYGYTF.